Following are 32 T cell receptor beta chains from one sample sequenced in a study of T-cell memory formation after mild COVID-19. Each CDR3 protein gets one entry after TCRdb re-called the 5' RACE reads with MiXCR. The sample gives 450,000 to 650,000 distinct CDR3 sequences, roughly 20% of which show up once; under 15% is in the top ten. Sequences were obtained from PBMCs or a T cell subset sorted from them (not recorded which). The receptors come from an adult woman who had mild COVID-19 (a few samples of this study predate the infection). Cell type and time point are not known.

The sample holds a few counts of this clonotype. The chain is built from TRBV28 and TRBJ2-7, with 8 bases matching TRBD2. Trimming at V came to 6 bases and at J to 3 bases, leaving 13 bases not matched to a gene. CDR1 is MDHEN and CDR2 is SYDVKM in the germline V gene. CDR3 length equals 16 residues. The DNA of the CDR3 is TGTGCCAGCAGCCCCTGGGGGGTAGCGGGGTACTACGAGCAGTACTTC. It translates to CASSPWGVAGYYEQYF.

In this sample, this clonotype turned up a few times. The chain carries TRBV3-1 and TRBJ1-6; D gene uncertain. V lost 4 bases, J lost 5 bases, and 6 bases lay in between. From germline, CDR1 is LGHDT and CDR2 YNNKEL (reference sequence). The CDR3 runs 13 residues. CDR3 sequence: CASSLTDNSPLHF. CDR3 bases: TGTGCCAGCAGCCTCACAGATAATTCACCCCTCCACTTT.

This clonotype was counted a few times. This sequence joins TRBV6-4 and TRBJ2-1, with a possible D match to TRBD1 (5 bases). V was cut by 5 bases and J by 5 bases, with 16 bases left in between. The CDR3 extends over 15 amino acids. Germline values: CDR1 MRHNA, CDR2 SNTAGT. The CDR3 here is CASSTTPEGDNEQFF. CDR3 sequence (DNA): TGTGCCAGCAGTACTACGCCTGAAGGGGACAATGAGCAGTTCTTC.

DNA for the CDR3: TGTGCCAGCAGCGTTGAGTCTGACAATGAGCAGTTCTTC. It encodes CASSVESDNEQFF. The rearrangement links TRBV9 to TRBJ2-1; D remains unclear. This CDR3 has 13 amino acids. V was cut by 2 bases and J by 5 bases, with 8 bases left in between. CDR1 and CDR2 (germline): SGDLS, YYNGEE.

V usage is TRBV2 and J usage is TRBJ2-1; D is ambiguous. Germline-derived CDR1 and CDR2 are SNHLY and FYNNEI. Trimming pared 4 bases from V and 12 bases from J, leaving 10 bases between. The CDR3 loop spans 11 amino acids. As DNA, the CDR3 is TGTGCCAGCAGTGCAGGTGAGCGGCAGTTCTTC. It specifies CASSAGERQFF.

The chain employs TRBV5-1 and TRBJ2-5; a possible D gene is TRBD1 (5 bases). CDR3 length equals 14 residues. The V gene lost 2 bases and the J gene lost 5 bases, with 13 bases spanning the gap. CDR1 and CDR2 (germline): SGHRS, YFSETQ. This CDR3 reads CASSFQGIKETQYF. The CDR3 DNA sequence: TGCGCCAGCAGCTTCCAGGGTATTAAGGAGACCCAGTACTTC.

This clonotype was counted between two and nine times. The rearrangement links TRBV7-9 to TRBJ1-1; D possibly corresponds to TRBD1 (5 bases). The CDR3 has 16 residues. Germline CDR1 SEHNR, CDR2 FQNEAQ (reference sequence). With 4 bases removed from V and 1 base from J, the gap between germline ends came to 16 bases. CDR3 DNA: TGTGCCAGCAGCTATGGGACGACAGCCGAGAACACTGAAGCTTTCTTT. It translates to CASSYGTTAENTEAFF.

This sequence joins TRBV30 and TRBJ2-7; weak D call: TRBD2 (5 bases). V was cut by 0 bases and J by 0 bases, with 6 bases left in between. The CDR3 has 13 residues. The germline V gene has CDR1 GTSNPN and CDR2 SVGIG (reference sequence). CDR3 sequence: CAWSVGSSYEQYF. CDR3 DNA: TGTGCCTGGAGTGTAGGGAGCTCCTACGAGCAGTACTTC.

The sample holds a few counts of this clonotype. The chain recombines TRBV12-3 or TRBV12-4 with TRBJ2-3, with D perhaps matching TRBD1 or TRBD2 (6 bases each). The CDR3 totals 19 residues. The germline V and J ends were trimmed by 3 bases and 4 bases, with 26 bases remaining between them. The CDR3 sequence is CASSFIPFAVGGASDTQYF. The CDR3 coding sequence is TGTGCCAGCAGTTTCATTCCCTTCGCCGTGGGGGGCGCATCAGATACGCAGTATTTT.

CDR3 residues: CASYRGSNTGELFF. Written as DNA, the CDR3 is TGTGCCAGCTACCGCGGGAGTAACACCGGGGAGCTGTTTTTT. The chain couples TRBV11-3 to TRBJ2-2, with 7 nucleotides matching TRBD2. Unmatched junction bases numbered 5, after V lost 8 bases and J lost 2 bases. CDR3 length: 14 residues. Germline V gene data show CDR1 as SGHNT and CDR2 as YENEEA.

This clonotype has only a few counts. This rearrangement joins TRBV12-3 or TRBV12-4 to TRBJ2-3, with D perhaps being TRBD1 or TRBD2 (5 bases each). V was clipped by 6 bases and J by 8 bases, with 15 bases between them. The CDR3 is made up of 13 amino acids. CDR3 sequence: CASSRPEGFTQYF. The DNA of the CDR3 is TGTGCCAGCAGCCGACCTGAGGGGTTTACGCAGTATTTT.

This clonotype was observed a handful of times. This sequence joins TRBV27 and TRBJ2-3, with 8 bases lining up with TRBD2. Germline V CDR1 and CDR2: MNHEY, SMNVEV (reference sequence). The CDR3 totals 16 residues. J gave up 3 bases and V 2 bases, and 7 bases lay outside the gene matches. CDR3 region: CASSLPYSGRTDTQYF. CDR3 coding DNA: TGTGCCAGCAGTTTACCGTACAGCGGGAGAACAGATACGCAGTATTTT.

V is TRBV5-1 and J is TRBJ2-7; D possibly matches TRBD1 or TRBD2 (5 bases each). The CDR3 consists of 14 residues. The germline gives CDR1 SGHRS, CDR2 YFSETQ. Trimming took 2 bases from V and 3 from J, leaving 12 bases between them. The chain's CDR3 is CASSFGDGGYEQYF. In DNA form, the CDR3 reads TGCGCCAGCAGCTTTGGGGATGGGGGCTACGAGCAGTACTTC.

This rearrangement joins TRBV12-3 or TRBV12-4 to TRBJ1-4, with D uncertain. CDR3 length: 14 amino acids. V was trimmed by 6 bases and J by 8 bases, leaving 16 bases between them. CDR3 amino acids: CASRRQRVGEKLFF. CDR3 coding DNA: TGTGCCAGCAGACGGCAGAGGGTCGGCGAAAAACTGTTTTTT.

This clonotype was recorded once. The chain's CDR3 is CASSPRAGQSNTQYF. The CDR3 DNA reads TGCGCCAGCAGCCCGAGGGCGGGACAGTCAAATACGCAGTATTTT. V gene TRBV5-1 combines with J gene TRBJ2-3, with a weak D call TRBD1 (7 bases). Germline assignment: CDR1 SGHRS and CDR2 YFSETQ. The CDR3 consists of 15 residues. Trimming shortened V by 4 bases and J by 7 bases, and 19 bases separated the two germline ends.

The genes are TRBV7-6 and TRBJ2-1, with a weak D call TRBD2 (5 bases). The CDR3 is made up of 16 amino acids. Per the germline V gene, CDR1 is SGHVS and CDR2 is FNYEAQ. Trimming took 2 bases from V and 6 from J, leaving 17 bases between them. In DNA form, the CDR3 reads TGTGCCAGCAGCTTATACGCGGGTCCCCCTGGCAATGAGCAGTTCTTC. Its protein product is CASSLYAGPPGNEQFF.

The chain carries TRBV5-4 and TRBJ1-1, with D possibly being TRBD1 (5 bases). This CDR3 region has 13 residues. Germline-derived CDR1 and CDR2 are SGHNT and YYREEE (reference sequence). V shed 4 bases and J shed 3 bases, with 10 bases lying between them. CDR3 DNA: TGTGCCAGCAGCCGAGACAGCCACACTGAAGCTTTCTTT. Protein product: CASSRDSHTEAFF.

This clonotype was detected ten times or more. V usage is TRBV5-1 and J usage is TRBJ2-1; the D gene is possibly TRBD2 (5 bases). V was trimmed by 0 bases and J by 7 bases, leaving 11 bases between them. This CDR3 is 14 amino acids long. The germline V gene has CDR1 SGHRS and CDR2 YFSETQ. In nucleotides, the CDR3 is TGCGCCAGCAGCTTGGTCGCGGGTACGAATGAGCAGTTCTTC. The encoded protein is CASSLVAGTNEQFF.

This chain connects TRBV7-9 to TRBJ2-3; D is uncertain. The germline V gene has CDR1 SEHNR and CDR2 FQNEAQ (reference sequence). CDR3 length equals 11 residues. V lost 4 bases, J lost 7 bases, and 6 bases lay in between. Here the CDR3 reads CASSSLNTQYF. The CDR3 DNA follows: TGTGCCAGCAGCTCGCTGAATACGCAGTATTTT.

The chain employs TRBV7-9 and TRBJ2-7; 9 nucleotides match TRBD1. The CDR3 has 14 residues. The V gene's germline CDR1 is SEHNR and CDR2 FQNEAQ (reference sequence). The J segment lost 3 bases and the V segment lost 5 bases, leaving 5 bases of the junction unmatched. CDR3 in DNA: TGTGCCAGCAGCCCGACAGGGGGTAACTACGAGCAGTACTTC. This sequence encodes CASSPTGGNYEQYF.

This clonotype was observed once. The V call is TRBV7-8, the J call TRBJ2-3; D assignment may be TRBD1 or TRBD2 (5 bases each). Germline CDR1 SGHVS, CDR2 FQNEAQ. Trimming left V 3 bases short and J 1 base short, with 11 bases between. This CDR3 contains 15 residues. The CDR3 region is CASSFTGTGTDTQYF. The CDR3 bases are TGTGCCAGCAGCTTTACCGGGACGGGCACAGATACGCAGTATTTT.

This chain's CDR3 is CASSLTAGVSYNEQFF. The CDR3 nucleotides read TGTGCCAGCAGCTTAACCGCGGGGGTCTCCTACAATGAGCAGTTCTTC. This rearrangement joins TRBV7-3 to TRBJ2-1, with 7 bases fitting TRBD2. Germline CDR1 SGHTA, CDR2 FQGTGA. V lost 0 bases and J lost 0; bases outside the gene matches: 2. The CDR3 loop spans 16 amino acids.

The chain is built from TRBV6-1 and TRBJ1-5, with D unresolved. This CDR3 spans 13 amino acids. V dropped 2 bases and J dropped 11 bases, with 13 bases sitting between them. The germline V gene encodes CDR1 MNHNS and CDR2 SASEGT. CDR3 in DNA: TGTGCCAGCAGTGAATGGGTTCGGATGGCCCAGCATTTT. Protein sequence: CASSEWVRMAQHF.

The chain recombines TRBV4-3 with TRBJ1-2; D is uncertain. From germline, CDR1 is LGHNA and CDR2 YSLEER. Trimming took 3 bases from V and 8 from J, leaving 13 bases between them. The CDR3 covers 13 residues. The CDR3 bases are TGCGCCAGCAGCCATGATAACTTGTGGGGCTACACCTTC. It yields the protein CASSHDNLWGYTF.

The chain's CDR3 is CSADDYQGGGTSYEQYF. Here the CDR3 DNA reads TGCAGTGCTGATGACTACCAGGGCGGGGGAACCTCCTACGAGCAGTACTTC. The gene calls are TRBV20-1 and TRBJ2-7; TRBD2 matches 7 bases. The ends lost 5 bases at V and 0 bases at J; junction bases unmatched: 16. Germline CDR1 DFQATT, CDR2 SNEGSKA (reference sequence). The CDR3 contains 17 residues.

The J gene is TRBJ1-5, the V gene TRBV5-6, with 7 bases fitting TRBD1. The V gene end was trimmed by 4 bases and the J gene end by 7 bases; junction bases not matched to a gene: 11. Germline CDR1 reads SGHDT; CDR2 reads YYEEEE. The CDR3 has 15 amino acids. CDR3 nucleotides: TGTGCCAGCAGCACACAGGGACAGCCCGTCCAGCCCCAGCATTTT. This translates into CASSTQGQPVQPQHF.

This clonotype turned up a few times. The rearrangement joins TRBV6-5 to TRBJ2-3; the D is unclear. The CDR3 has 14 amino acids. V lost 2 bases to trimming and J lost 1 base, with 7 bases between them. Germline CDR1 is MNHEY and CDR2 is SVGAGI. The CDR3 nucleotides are TGTGCCAGCAGTTACGTCCTAGGCACAGATACGCAGTATTTT. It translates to CASSYVLGTDTQYF.

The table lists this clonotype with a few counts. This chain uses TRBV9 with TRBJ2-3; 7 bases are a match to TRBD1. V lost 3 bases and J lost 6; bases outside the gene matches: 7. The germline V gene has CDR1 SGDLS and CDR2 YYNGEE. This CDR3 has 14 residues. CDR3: CASSAQGGRDTQYF. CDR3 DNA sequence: TGTGCCAGCAGCGCTCAAGGGGGCAGGGATACGCAGTATTTT. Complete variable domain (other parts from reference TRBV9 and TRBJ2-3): DSGVTQTPKHLITATGQRVTLRCSPRSGDLSVYWYQQSLDQGLQFLIQYYNGEERAKGNILERFSAQQFPDLHSELNLSSLELGDSALYFCASSAQGGRDTQYFGPGTRLTVL.

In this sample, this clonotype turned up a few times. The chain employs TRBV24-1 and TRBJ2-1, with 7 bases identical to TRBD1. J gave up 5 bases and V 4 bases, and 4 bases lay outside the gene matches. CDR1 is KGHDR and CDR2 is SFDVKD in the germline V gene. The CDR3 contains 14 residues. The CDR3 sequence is CATSEPGQDNEQFF. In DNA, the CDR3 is TGTGCCACCAGTGAACCTGGACAGGACAATGAGCAGTTCTTC.

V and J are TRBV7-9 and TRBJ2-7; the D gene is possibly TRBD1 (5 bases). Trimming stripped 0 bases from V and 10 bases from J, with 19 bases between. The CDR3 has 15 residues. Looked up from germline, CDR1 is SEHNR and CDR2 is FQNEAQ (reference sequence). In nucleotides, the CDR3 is TGTGCCAGCAGCTTAGCGAGTGGGGCCTCAGGACCACAGTACTTC. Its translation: CASSLASGASGPQYF.

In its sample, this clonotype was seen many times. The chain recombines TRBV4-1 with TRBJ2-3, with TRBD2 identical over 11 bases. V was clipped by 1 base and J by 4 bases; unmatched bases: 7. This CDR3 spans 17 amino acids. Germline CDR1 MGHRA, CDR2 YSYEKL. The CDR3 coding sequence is TGCGCCAGCAGCCAAGCCGTCCTAGCGGGGGGTTCAGATACGCAGTATTTT. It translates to CASSQAVLAGGSDTQYF.

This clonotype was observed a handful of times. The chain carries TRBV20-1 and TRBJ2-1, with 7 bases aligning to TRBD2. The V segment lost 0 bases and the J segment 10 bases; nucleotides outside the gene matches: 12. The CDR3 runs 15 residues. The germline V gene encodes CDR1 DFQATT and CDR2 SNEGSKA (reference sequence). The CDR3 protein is CSARDSQRGPREQFF. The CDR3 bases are TGCAGTGCTAGAGATAGCCAGCGGGGACCTCGCGAGCAGTTCTTC.